A selection of T cell receptor beta chains follows, all from one sample in a study of blood T cell repertoires in COVID-19. The data were produced by immunoSEQ multiplex PCR, yet TCRdb's version contains in-frame clones alone and is incomplete. Of some 49,000 clones listed, 85% to 90% are singletons. What was sequenced was peripheral blood. Receptors were obtained from a human donor in a cohort sampled during active COVID-19. CDR3s include the opening cysteine and the closing phenylalanine or tryptophan.

J | V | CDR3
TRBJ1-2 | TRBV28 | CASSQWQRTSNYGYTF
TRBJ1-2 | TRBV5-1 | CASSPGQYKLGYTF
TRBJ2-2 | TRBV4-3 | CASSQGLLAHGGELFF
TRBJ1-1 | TRBV30 | CAWSVTSNTEAFF
TRBJ2-1 | TRBV4-2 | CASSQGFGTSGSNEQFF
TRBJ2-3 | TRBV2 | CASTGGQGTDTQYF
TRBJ2-5 | TRBV3-1/TRBV3-2 | CASRANWRDGQETQYF
TRBJ2-3 | TRBV5-1 | CASSLGLWREVTDTQYF
TRBJ2-7 | TRBV2 | CASSASGRLTYEQYF
TRBJ2-3 | TRBV7-9 | CASSSKAGGPSTDTQYF
TRBJ1-2 | TRBV6-5 | CATSQGDLANYGYTF
TRBJ2-7 | TRBV10-3 | CAIGDRGVNEQYF
TRBJ2-7 | TRBV9 | CASSLAGNSYEQYF
TRBJ1-2 | TRBV27 | CASSGEGQGYNYGYTF
TRBJ2-1 | TRBV10-1 | CASSENPVSGRNNEQFF
TRBJ2-2 | TRBV28 | CASSSLGTGQNTGELFF
TRBJ2-7 | TRBV5-1 | CASTAGGGGKYEQYF
TRBJ1-2 | TRBV5-6 | CASSLGRAYGYTF
TRBJ2-7 | TRBV28 | CASSPAGQGRYEQYF
TRBJ2-5 | TRBV6-6 | CASSTGGSQETQYF
TRBJ2-7 | TRBV15 | CATRLDRAYEQYF